This T cell receptor (beta chain) was sequenced for a study of PD-L1 blockade in urothelial cancer. Study-level information: Prior chemotherapy ranged from 0 to 3 regimens per patient. Analyzed time points were 3 weeks (second dose) and 6 weeks after therapy began. Blood samples had a median of about 150,000 T cells.

Regarding time point: pretreatment peripheral blood. The study collected 1 to 8 samples per patient, pretreatment and on-treatment. The data were produced by immunoSEQ multiplex PCR, yet TCRdb's version contains in-frame clones alone and is incomplete. The table records about 79,000 clones, around four fifths of them present only once. The germline V and J ends were trimmed by 2 bases and 7 bases, with 12 bases remaining between them. This CDR3 comprises 13 residues. Germline V gene sequence: CDR1 MNHEY, CDR2 SVGAGI. The sample in question was PBMCs, obtained around atezolizumab (anti-PD-L1) treatment. The chain uses TRBV6-5 and TRBJ2-7, with D perhaps matching TRBD1 (5 bases). The TCR was taken from a middle-aged man with urothelial cancer. CDR3: CASSYNQGREQYF. CDR3 sequence (DNA): TGTGCCAGCAGTTACAATCAGGGCAGGGAGCAGTACTTC.